Each of the 15 T cell receptor beta chains below was sequenced from the same sample in a study of blood T cell repertoires in COVID-19. Libraries were prepared by immunoSEQ multiplex PCR; TCRdb keeps only in-frame clonotypes and omits some of them. The sample shows approximately 250,000 clones, 70% to 90% of them seen only once. Sequences were obtained from peripheral blood. The receptor source for this set is a man between 60 and 75 years old who had recovered from COVID-19.

This clone is a singleton in its sample. The chain carries TRBV2 and TRBJ2-1; TRBD2 is a possible D gene (5 bases). CDR3 length equals 13 residues. Germline V gene lookup returns CDR1 SNHLY and CDR2 FYNNEI. The ends were cut back, 2 bases at V and 6 bases at J, with 8 bases in the middle. The CDR3 DNA is TGTGCCAGCAGTGAACGGCGGGCCAATGAGCAGTTCTTC. Protein sequence: CASSERRANEQFF.

The chain uses TRBV6-1 and TRBJ1-5; D is undetermined. The CDR3 has 15 amino acids. Germline lookup yields CDR1 MNHNS and CDR2 SASEGT. The ends were cut back, 0 bases at V and 2 bases at J, with 8 bases in the middle. The CDR3: CASSEAGGGNQPQHF. The CDR3 DNA follows: TGTGCCAGCAGTGAAGCCGGCGGAGGCAATCAGCCCCAGCATTTT.

In its sample, this clone was seen once. The chain combines TRBV30 with TRBJ1-1; TRBD1 is a possible D gene (5 bases). Trimming stripped 6 bases from V and 5 bases from J, with 7 bases between. The germline V gene has CDR1 GTSNPN and CDR2 SVGIG (reference sequence). There are 10 residues in the CDR3. CDR3 in amino acids: CACGGTEAFF. The CDR3 DNA sequence: TGTGCCTGCGGGGGGACTGAAGCTTTCTTT.

The V gene is TRBV11-2, the J gene TRBJ2-1; TRBD2 matches at 12 bases. The germline gives CDR1 SGHAT, CDR2 FQNNGV. This CDR3 region has 17 residues. V was pared by 0 bases and J by 7 bases, with 7 bases of the junction left unmatched. Here the CDR3 reads CASSLDLLAGGWNEQFF. The CDR3 DNA sequence: TGTGCCAGCAGCTTAGATCTACTAGCGGGAGGATGGAATGAGCAGTTCTTC.

This chain connects TRBV5-1 to TRBJ1-4, with a tentative D call TRBD1 (6 bases). The V end was cut by 4 bases, the J end by 1 base, with 14 bases between. The CDR3 is made up of 16 amino acids. CDR1 and CDR2 from the germline V gene are SGHRS and YFSETQ. CDR3 nucleotide sequence: TGCGCCAGCAGCCTAAACACAGGGATAACTAATGAAAAACTGTTTTTT. This translates into CASSLNTGITNEKLFF.

V gene TRBV5-1 combines with J gene TRBJ2-1; TRBD2 matches at 9 bases. V lost 1 base to trimming and J lost 5 bases; unmatched junction nucleotides: 1. Germline V gene data show CDR1 as SGHRS and CDR2 as YFSETQ. The CDR3 contains 14 residues. The CDR3: CASSLLAGNNEQFF. The CDR3 nucleotides are TGCGCCAGCAGCTTGCTAGCGGGGAACAATGAGCAGTTCTTC.

CDR3 amino acids: CASSRTPGLYGYTF. DNA for the CDR3: TGTGCCAGCAGTCGAACTCCGGGACTGTATGGCTACACCTTC. This rearrangement joins TRBV28 to TRBJ1-2; tentatively, D is TRBD1 (5 bases). This CDR3 region has 14 residues. The V end was cut by 5 bases, the J end by 5 bases, with 15 bases between. The germline V gene encodes CDR1 MDHEN and CDR2 SYDVKM.

This clone was observed a handful of times. This chain connects TRBV2 to TRBJ1-2; D call uncertain. Germline CDR1 and CDR2: SNHLY and FYNNEI. The V end was cut by 8 bases, the J end by 7 bases, with 29 bases between. The CDR3 loop spans 17 amino acids. The CDR3 bases are TGTGCCAGCCACCGCCAGGCCTCGAACCTAAATCGGCGTGGCTACACCTTC. Translation: CASHRQASNLNRRGYTF.

Only one count was recorded for this clone. The V call is TRBV5-1, the J call TRBJ1-4, with D hard to call. From germline, CDR1 is SGHRS and CDR2 YFSETQ. With 0 bases removed from V and 4 bases from J, the gap between germline ends came to 10 bases. There are 15 residues in the CDR3. The DNA for the CDR3 is TGCGCCAGCAGCTTGGGGTTTCAGAATAATGAAAAACTGTTTTTT. Protein product: CASSLGFQNNEKLFF. Complete variable domain (other parts from reference TRBV5-1 and TRBJ1-4): KAGVTQTPRYLIKTRGQQVTLSCSPISGHRSVSWYQQTPGQGLQFLFEYFSETQRNKGNFPGRFSGRQFSNSRSEMNVSTLELGDSALYLCASSLGFQNNEKLFFGSGTQLSVL.

The CDR3 here is CASRDRGRSNEKLFF. Here the CDR3 DNA reads TGTGCCAGCAGAGACAGGGGACGATCTAATGAAAAACTGTTTTTT. The rearrangement links TRBV6-5 to TRBJ1-4; 8 bases agree with TRBD1. The CDR3 spans 15 residues. Germline CDR1 MNHEY, CDR2 SVGAGI. Trimming took 6 bases from V and 3 from J; bases not matched to a gene: 6.

The CDR3 region is CASSVGASLTDTQYF. As DNA, the CDR3 is TGTGCCAGCAGCGTAGGAGCTAGCCTCACAGATACGCAGTATTTT. V is TRBV9 and J is TRBJ2-3; the D gene is possibly TRBD2 (5 bases). V was clipped by 0 bases and J by 2 bases, with 10 bases between them. The CDR3 length is 15 residues. CDR1 and CDR2 (germline): SGDLS, YYNGEE.

This chain uses TRBV30 with TRBJ1-4; 10 bases fit TRBD1. The CDR3 has 14 residues. The J segment lost 8 bases and the V segment lost 2 bases, leaving 5 bases of the junction unmatched. Germline-derived CDR1 and CDR2 are GTSNPN and SVGIG (reference sequence). CDR3 residues: CAWSKGQGYEKLFF. CDR3 sequence (DNA): TGTGCCTGGAGTAAGGGACAGGGGTACGAAAAACTGTTTTTT.

V and J are TRBV6-5 and TRBJ2-1; tentatively, D is TRBD2 (5 bases). The germline gives CDR1 MNHEY, CDR2 SVGAGI. The germline V and J ends were trimmed by 5 bases and 2 bases, with 13 bases remaining between them. There are 15 residues in the CDR3. For the CDR3, the DNA is TGTGCCAGCAGTCGGACTTTTTCTCCCTACAATGAGCAGTTCTTC. Translating it yields CASSRTFSPYNEQFF.

This clone was detected only once. This chain joins TRBV5-1 and TRBJ2-7; D unresolved. V dropped 3 bases and J dropped 5 bases, with 9 bases sitting between them. The CDR3 has 12 residues. CDR1 is SGHRS, CDR2 YFSETQ, per germline. The DNA for the CDR3 is TGCGCCAGCAGCTCCTATTACGACGAGCAGTACTTC. Residues: CASSSYYDEQYF.

This chain links TRBV19 with TRBJ2-1; D possibly corresponds to TRBD1 (5 bases). The germline V gene has CDR1 LNHDA and CDR2 SQIVND (reference sequence). The CDR3 runs to 13 residues. Trimming took off 5 bases at V and 6 bases at J, with 11 bases between the two ends. The CDR3 here is CASSPGPSNEQFF. The DNA of the CDR3 is TGTGCCAGTAGTCCAGGGCCTAGCAATGAGCAGTTCTTC.